Each of the 20 T cell receptor beta chains below was sequenced from the same sample in a study of breast tumors, draining lymph nodes, adjacent tissues. TCRdb re-called the multiplex PCR reads with MiXCR, one entry per CDR3 protein. The table includes 45,000 or so distinct CDR3 sequences, under 30% detected once. The sequenced sample was breast tumor tissue. All receptors derive from a female donor with breast cancer. Some clones in this sample may be carry-over from other donors' samples.

This clonotype was observed many times. The chain carries TRBV27 and TRBJ2-7; D gene ambiguous. Germline V lookup: CDR1 MNHEY, CDR2 SMNVEV (reference sequence). V lost 4 bases to trimming and J lost 0 bases, with 10 bases between them. The CDR3 has 14 residues. CDR3 sequence (DNA): TGTGCCAGCAGTTCGCGTGCTTACTCCTACGAGCAGTACTTC. Its translation is CASSSRAYSYEQYF.

As concerns this clonotype: This clone may be a read error of a much larger clone one base away. V and J are TRBV7-9 and TRBJ1-4, with a weak D call TRBD1 (5 bases). Germline V gene lookup returns CDR1 SEHNR and CDR2 FQNEAQ (reference sequence). This CDR3 is 15 amino acids long. Trimming took 8 bases from V and 8 from J, leaving 21 bases between them. CDR3 protein: CASGSRGITREKLFF. The CDR3 nucleotides read TGTGCCAGCGGCTCGAGGGGCATAACTCGAGAAAAACTGTTTTTT.

In its sample, this clonotype was seen many times. This rearrangement joins TRBV2 to TRBJ2-5; TRBD2 is a possible D gene (5 bases). Between the trimmed V and J ends, which lost 7 bases and 0 bases, there was a span of 15 bases. The CDR3 has 15 amino acids. CDR1 is SNHLY and CDR2 is FYNNEI in the germline V gene. The CDR3 DNA follows: TGTGCCAGCATCCGGGGTCTCCAAAACCAAGAGACCCAGTACTTC. Translating gives CASIRGLQNQETQYF.

With respect to this clonotype: A much larger clonotype is one base distant, so this may be a read error. The chain has TRBV6-2 or TRBV6-3 and TRBJ2-2; the match to TRBD1 covers 11 bases. Trimming at V came to 8 bases and at J to 5 bases, leaving 4 bases not matched to a gene. CDR3 length: 14 amino acids. Germline loops: CDR1 MNHEY, CDR2 SVGEGT. CDR3 loop: CASVRDRGTGELFF. Written as DNA, the CDR3 is TGTGCCAGCGTCAGGGACAGGGGGACCGGGGAGCTGTTTTTT.

There are many counts of this clonotype. This chain joins TRBV7-9 and TRBJ2-3; D is perhaps TRBD2 (5 bases). V lost 5 bases, J lost 1 base, and 16 bases lay in between. Germline V gene sequence: CDR1 SEHNR, CDR2 FQNEAQ (reference sequence). There are 16 residues in the CDR3. CDR3 sequence (DNA): TGTGCCAGCAGCCCCCTTGTGGTCGGGGGCACAGATACGCAGTATTTT. This encodes CASSPLVVGGTDTQYF.

As to this clonotype: Just one base apart from a much larger clone, this may be a read error. The rearrangement uses TRBV5-1 and TRBJ2-2; D might be TRBD2 (5 bases). There are 14 residues in the CDR3. CDR1 and CDR2 from the germline V gene are SGHRS and YFSETQ. The germline V and J ends were trimmed by 0 bases and 5 bases, with 8 bases remaining between them. The CDR3 reads CASSLVQRTGELFF. CDR3 coding DNA: TGCGCCAGCAGCTTGGTACAGCGGACCGGGGAGCTGTTTTTT. The whole variable domain, remainder taken from reference TRBV5-1 and TRBJ2-2, is KAGVTQTPRYLIKTRGQQVTLSCSPISGHRSVSWYQQTPGQGLQFLFEYFSETQRNKGNFPGRFSGRQFSNSRSEMNVSTLELGDSALYLCASSLVQRTGELFFGEGSRLTVL.

This clonotype showed up just once. A read error may explain this, as a much larger clone is one base away. This chain connects TRBV25-1 to TRBJ1-6; D might be TRBD1 (5 bases). This CDR3 is 15 amino acids long. CDR1 is MGHDK, CDR2 SYGVNS, per germline. DNA for the CDR3: TGTGCCAGCAGTGATCCCGGGACCTTAAATTCACCCCCCCACTTT. This sequence encodes CASSDPGTLNSPPHF.

This clonotype was recorded at least ten times. V gene TRBV6-6 combines with J gene TRBJ2-7, with a tentative D call TRBD1 (5 bases). There are 14 residues in the CDR3. Trimming stripped 7 bases from V and 1 base from J, with 14 bases between. Germline V gene sequence: CDR1 MNHNY, CDR2 SVGAGI (reference sequence). The CDR3 coding sequence is TGTGCCAGCACAAACTCCAGGGTTTCCTACGAGCAGTACTTC. Translated: CASTNSRVSYEQYF.

The V and J genes are TRBV7-8 and TRBJ2-3; D not certain. Germline CDR1 is SGHVS and CDR2 is FQNEAQ. V shed 2 bases and J shed 1 base, with 16 bases lying between them. The CDR3 has 17 residues. CDR3 in amino acids: CASSLQAAGFGTDTQYF. Written as DNA, the CDR3 is TGTGCCAGCAGCTTACAGGCTGCCGGCTTCGGCACAGATACGCAGTATTTT. The full variable domain, completed using reference TRBV7-8 and TRBJ2-3, is GAGVSQSPRYKVAKRGQDVALRCDPISGHVSLFWYQQALGQGPEFLTYFQNEAQLDKSGLPSDRFFAERPEGSVSTLKIQRTQQEDSAVYLCASSLQAAGFGTDTQYFGPGTRLTVL.

This clonotype has at least ten counts. The chain uses TRBV7-8 and TRBJ2-2; 9 positions agree with TRBD1. Losses at the gene ends were 5 bases for V and 5 bases for J; bases not matched to a gene: 9. Germline V gives CDR1 SGHVS, CDR2 FQNEAQ. The CDR3 is 16 residues long. CDR3 sequence: CASSPRGTGWTGELFF. The CDR3 region has the DNA TGTGCCAGCAGCCCCCGTGGGACAGGGTGGACCGGGGAGCTGTTTTTT.

This clonotype came up many times. V gene TRBV20-1 combines with J gene TRBJ2-7; no clear D. V shed 4 bases and J shed 7 bases, with 14 bases lying between them. Germline V lookup: CDR1 DFQATT, CDR2 SNEGSKA (reference sequence). CDR3 length: 12 amino acids. Written as DNA, the CDR3 is TGCAGTGCTACCAGCCGCCCTGGGGAGCAGTACTTC. It specifies CSATSRPGEQYF.

This clonotype was detected many times. V is TRBV15 and J is TRBJ2-3, with 10 bases that match TRBD1. The V gene end was trimmed by 6 bases and the J gene end by 3 bases; junction bases not matched to a gene: 6. CDR3 length: 15 residues. The germline CDR1 and CDR2 sequences are LNHNV and YYDKDF (reference sequence). CDR3 DNA sequence: TGTGCCACCAGTTCCCGGGACAGGGGAACAGATACGCAGTATTTT. Amino acids: CATSSRDRGTDTQYF.

This clonotype was counted many times. The chain uses TRBV7-2 and TRBJ2-1, with D maybe TRBD2 (6 bases). The CDR3 spans 13 residues. Trimming shortened V by 3 bases and J by 6 bases, and 9 bases separated the two germline ends. Germline loops: CDR1 SGHTA, CDR2 FQGNSA. CDR3 nucleotide sequence: TGTGCCAGCAGCTTTATGGGGGGCAATGAGCAGTTCTTC. Translation gives CASSFMGGNEQFF.

A note on this clonotype: Possible read error: a much larger clone is one base away. The CDR3 DNA reads TGTGCCAGCAGTGATTCCTGGGCGGCCTACGATGAGCAGTTCTTC. Amino acid sequence: CASSDSWAAYDEQFF. The chain joins TRBV25-1 to TRBJ2-1; D is ambiguous. There are 15 residues in the CDR3. From germline, CDR1 is MGHDK and CDR2 SYGVNS.

As concerns this clonotype: A much larger clone sits a single nucleotide away, making a read error possible. The gene calls are TRBV19 and TRBJ2-7; TRBD2 matches at 10 bases. The J segment lost 1 base and the V segment lost 5 bases, leaving 8 bases of the junction unmatched. Germline V gives CDR1 LNHDA, CDR2 SQIVND (reference sequence). The CDR3 runs 16 residues. DNA of the CDR3: TGTGCCAGTAGTGCCACCCTAGCGGGGGTATCCTACGAGCAGTACTTC. Encoded protein: CASSATLAGVSYEQYF.

The sample holds many counts of this clonotype. The V call is TRBV13, the J call TRBJ1-3, with a tentative D call TRBD1 (6 bases). Germline CDR1 and CDR2: PRHDT and FYEKMQ (reference sequence). CDR3 size: 17 residues. Trimming removed 1 base from V and 4 bases from J, with 17 bases in between. CDR3 residues: CASSLEGVGSLGNTIYF. Here the CDR3 DNA reads TGTGCCAGCAGCTTAGAGGGGGTCGGTTCGTTGGGAAACACCATATATTTT.

This clonotype was counted many times. The chain couples TRBV4-1 to TRBJ1-3, with D unresolved. V shed 0 bases and J shed 2 bases, with 17 bases lying between them. This CDR3 is built from 18 residues. Per germline, CDR1 MGHRA and CDR2 YSYEKL. The CDR3 DNA sequence: TGCGCCAGCAGCCAAGAGCCGGACGCAGGCTCTACTGGAAACACCATATATTTT. Translating gives CASSQEPDAGSTGNTIYF.

This clonotype was observed at least ten times. The CDR3 is CAWGQGTVSYNEQFF. The CDR3 DNA sequence: TGTGCCTGGGGTCAAGGGACAGTCTCCTACAATGAGCAGTTCTTC. The genes are TRBV30 and TRBJ2-1; 7 bases are shared with TRBD1. Germline CDR1 and CDR2: GTSNPN and SVGIG (reference sequence). V shed 5 bases and J 0 bases; nucleotides not matched to a gene: 7. This CDR3 spans 15 amino acids.

On this clonotype itself: A much larger clone differs by one base, so this may be a read error. The CDR3 loop reads CASSQDGLPNQPQHF. Here the CDR3 DNA reads TGCGCCAGCAGCCAAGACGGGCTTCCAAATCAGCCCCAGCATTTT. The chain recombines TRBV4-1 with TRBJ1-5; no firm D call. Between the trimmed V and J ends, which lost 0 bases and 4 bases, there was a span of 10 bases. CDR3 length equals 15 residues. Germline-derived CDR1 and CDR2 are MGHRA and YSYEKL.

The chain employs TRBV29-1 and TRBJ2-3, with 7 bases that match TRBD2. This CDR3 comprises 14 residues. The trim removed 6 bases at V and 4 bases at J, leaving 10 bases unmatched. Germline V gene sequence: CDR1 SQVTM, CDR2 ANQGSEA. The CDR3 is CSVLLGGEPDTQYF. CDR3 nucleotide sequence: TGCAGCGTCCTCCTGGGGGGGGAGCCAGATACGCAGTATTTT.